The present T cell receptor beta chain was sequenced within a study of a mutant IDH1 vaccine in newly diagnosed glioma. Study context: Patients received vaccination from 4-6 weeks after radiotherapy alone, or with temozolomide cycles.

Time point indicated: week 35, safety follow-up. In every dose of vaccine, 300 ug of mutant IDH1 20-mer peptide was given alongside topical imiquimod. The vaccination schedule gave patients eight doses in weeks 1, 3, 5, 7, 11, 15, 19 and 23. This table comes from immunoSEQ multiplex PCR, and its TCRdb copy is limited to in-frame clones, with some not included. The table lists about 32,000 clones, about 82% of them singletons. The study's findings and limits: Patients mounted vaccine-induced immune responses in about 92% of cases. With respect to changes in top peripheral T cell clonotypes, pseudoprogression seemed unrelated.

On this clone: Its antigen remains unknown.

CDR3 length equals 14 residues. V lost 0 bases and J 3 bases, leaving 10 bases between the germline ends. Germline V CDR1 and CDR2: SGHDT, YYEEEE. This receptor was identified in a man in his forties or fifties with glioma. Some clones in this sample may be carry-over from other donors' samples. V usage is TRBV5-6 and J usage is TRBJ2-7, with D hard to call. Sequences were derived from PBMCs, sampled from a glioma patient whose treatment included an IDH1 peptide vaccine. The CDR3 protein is CASSLGRSLYEQYF. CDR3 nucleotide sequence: TGTGCCAGCAGCTTGGGCAGGTCACTCTACGAGCAGTACTTC.